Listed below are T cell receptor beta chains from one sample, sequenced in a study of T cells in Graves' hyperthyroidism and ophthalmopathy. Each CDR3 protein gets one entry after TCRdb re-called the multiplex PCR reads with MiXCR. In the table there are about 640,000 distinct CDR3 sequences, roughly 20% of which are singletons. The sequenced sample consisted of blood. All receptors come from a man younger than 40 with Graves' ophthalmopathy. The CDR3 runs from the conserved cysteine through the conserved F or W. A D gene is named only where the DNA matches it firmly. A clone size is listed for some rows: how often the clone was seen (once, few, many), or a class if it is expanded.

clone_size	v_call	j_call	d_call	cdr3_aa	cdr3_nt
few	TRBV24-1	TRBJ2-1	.	CATSDLWAGRNEQFF	TGTGCCACCAGTGATTTATGGGCAGGTCGGAATGAGCAGTTCTTC
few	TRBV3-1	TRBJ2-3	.	CASSPFSGADTQYF	TGTGCCAGCAGCCCCTTTAGTGGTGCAGATACGCAGTATTTT
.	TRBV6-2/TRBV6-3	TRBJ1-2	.	CASSTGRTNYGYTF	TGTGCCAGCAGTACAGGAAGAACAAACTATGGCTACACCTTC
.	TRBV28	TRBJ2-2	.	CASSPLRGSGNTGELFF	TGTGCCAGCAGCCCCCTCCGTGGGTCGGGAAACACCGGGGAGCTGTTTTTT
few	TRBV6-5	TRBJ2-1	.	CASTYSNSYNEQFF	TGTGCCAGCACTTACTCGAACTCCTACAATGAGCAGTTCTTC
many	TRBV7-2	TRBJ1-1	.	CASSLRGRTNTEAFF	TGTGCCAGCAGCTTAAGGGGTCGGACGAACACTGAAGCTTTCTTT
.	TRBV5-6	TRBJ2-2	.	CASSLLQSSTGELFF	TGTGCCAGCAGCCTCCTACAGAGCTCCACCGGGGAGCTGTTTTTT
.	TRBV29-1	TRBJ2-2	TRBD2	CSAGLAYTGELFF	TGCAGCGCGGGACTAGCCTACACCGGGGAGCTGTTTTTT
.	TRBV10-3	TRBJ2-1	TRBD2	CAISESRSGGIYNEQFF	TGTGCCATCAGTGAGTCGCGTAGCGGGGGGATCTACAATGAGCAGTTCTTC
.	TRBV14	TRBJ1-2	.	CASSQDRSVNYGYTF	TGTGCCAGCAGCCAAGATCGGTCAGTGAACTATGGCTACACCTTC